The 3 T cell receptor beta chains below come from one sample, sequenced in a study of Graves' ophthalmopathy and Graves' hyperthyroidism. The TCR beta CDR3 regions underwent amplification from RNA transcripts. Second-round multiplex PCR came after a first-round RT-PCR that employed HTBI primers. TCRdb called the multiplex PCR reads again in MiXCR, with one record for every CDR3 protein. The sample has about 390,000 distinct CDR3 sequences, about 18% seen once. What was sequenced was peripheral blood. All receptors come from an adult woman with stable Graves' hyperthyroidism.

CDR3 DNA: TGTGCCAGTAGTATAGTCGGGCCCTACGAGCAGTACTTC. Its protein is CASSIVGPYEQYF. The rearrangement joins TRBV19 to TRBJ2-7; no firm D call. Germline V CDR1 and CDR2: LNHDA, SQIVND (reference sequence). Trimming cost V 1 base and J 2 bases, with 6 bases left between them. This CDR3 region has 13 residues.

This clonotype came up many times. This rearrangement joins TRBV20-1 to TRBJ1-2, with D unclear. Deletions cut 5 bases from V and 4 bases from J, with 11 bases between. CDR1 and CDR2 (germline): DFQATT, SNEGSKA (reference sequence). The CDR3 is 12 amino acids. CDR3 nucleotides: TGCAGTGCTCGAAACAACCTCTATGGCTACACCTTC. This gives the protein CSARNNLYGYTF.

This clonotype was seen at least ten times. V and J are TRBV6-1 and TRBJ1-2; 7 bases align to TRBD1. Germline assignment: CDR1 MNHNS and CDR2 SASEGT. The CDR3 spans 16 residues. Germline trimming cut 6 bases from V and 2 bases from J; bases unmatched to any gene: 12. The CDR3 DNA reads as TGTGCCAGCAGCCACTGGGGACAGATAATCAACTATGGCTACACCTTC. Translated, it gives CASSHWGQIINYGYTF.